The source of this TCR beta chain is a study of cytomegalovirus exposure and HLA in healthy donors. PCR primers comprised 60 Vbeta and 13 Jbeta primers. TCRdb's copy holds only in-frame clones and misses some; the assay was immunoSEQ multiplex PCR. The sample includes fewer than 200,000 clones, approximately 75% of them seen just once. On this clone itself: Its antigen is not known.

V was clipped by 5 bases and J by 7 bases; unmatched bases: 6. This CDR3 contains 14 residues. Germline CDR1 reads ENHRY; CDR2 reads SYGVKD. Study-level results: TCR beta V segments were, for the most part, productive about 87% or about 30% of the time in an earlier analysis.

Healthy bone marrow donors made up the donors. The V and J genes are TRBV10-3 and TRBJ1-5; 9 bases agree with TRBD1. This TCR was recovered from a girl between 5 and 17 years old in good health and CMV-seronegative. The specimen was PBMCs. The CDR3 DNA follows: TGTGCCATCAGTAGACAGGGGGTCGAGCAGCCCCAGCATTTT. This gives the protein CAISRQGVEQPQHF.